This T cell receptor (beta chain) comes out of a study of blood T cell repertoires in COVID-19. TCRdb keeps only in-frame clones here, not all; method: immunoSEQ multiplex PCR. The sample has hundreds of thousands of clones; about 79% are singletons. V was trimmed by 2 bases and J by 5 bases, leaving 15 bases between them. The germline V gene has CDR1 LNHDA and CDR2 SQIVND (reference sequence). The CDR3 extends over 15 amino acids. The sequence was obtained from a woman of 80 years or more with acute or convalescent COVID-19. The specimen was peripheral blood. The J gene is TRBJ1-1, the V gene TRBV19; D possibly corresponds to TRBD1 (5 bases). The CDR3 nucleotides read TGTGCCAGTAGTATATCACAGGTGGGGGGGACTGAAGCTTTCTTT. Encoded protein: CASSISQVGGTEAFF.